This TCR beta chain was sequenced in a study of cytomegalovirus exposure and HLA in healthy donors. The PCR employed 60 Vbeta primers together with 13 Jbeta primers. This table comes from immunoSEQ multiplex PCR, and its TCRdb copy is limited to in-frame clones, with some not included. Among 150,000 or so clones listed, 80% to 90% were seen once. To note about this clone: Its antigen is still unknown.

Whole-study findings and limits: Most likely, a cluster of highly shared sequence variants arose as a sequencing artifact. It was only CMV serostatus that was available as immune exposure information. Reports showed the classifier diagnosing cytomegalovirus status with high specificity and sensitivity.

Germline CDR1 reads MGHRA; CDR2 reads YSYEKL. Losses at the gene ends were 4 bases for V and 4 bases for J; bases not matched to a gene: 7. The CDR3 runs 15 residues. The rearrangement uses TRBV4-1 and TRBJ1-1; 9 bases fit TRBD1. The sample taken for sequencing was PBMCs. The source is a middle-aged man in good health and CMV-seropositive. The CDR3 loop is CASSLQGALGTEAFF. In nucleotides, the CDR3 is TGCGCCAGCAGCCTACAGGGGGCGCTGGGCACTGAAGCTTTCTTT.